This T cell receptor beta chain was obtained from a study of shared clonotypes between healthy human individuals. This CDR3 spans 14 amino acids. The V gene's germline CDR1 is LNHDA and CDR2 SQIVND (reference sequence). With 7 bases removed from V and 6 bases from J, the gap between germline ends came to 16 bases. Both subsets, CD45RA+ naive and CD45RA-negative memory, were split from the CD4+ cells. Measured with immunoSEQ multiplex PCR; TCRdb has only the in-frame clones, and not every one. The table includes about 1.1 million clones, about four fifths detected once. The sample consisted of memory CD4+ T cells from PBMCs. The subset here: CD45RA-negative fraction. This sequence joins TRBV19 and TRBJ1-5, with unresolved D. The receptor comes from a man between 18 and 29 years old in good health. Some clones in this sample may be carry-over from other donors' samples. CDR3 protein: CASKEDAFRQPQHF. DNA for the CDR3: TGTGCCAGTAAGGAGGACGCGTTTCGTCAGCCCCAGCATTTT. The variable domain in full, completed from reference TRBV19 and TRBJ1-5, reads DGGITQSPKYLFRKEGQNVTLSCEQNLNHDAMYWYRQDPGQGLRLIYYSQIVNDFQKGDIAEGYSVSREKKESFPLTVTSAQKNPTAFYLCASKEDAFRQPQHFGDGTRLSIL.